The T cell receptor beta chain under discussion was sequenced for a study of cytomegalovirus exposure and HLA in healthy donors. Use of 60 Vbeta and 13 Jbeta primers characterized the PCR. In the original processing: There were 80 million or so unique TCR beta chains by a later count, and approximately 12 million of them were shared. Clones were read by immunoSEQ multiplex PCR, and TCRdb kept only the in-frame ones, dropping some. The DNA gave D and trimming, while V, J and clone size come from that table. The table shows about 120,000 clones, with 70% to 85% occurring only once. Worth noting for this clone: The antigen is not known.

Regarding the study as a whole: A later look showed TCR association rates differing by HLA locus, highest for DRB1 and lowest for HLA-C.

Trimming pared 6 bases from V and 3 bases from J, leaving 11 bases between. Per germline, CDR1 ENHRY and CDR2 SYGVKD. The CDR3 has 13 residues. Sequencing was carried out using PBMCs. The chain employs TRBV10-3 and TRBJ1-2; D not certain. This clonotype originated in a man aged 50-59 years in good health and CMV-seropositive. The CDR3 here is CAIRPPPDYGYTF. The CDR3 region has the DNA TGTGCCATCAGGCCCCCCCCGGACTATGGCTACACCTTC.